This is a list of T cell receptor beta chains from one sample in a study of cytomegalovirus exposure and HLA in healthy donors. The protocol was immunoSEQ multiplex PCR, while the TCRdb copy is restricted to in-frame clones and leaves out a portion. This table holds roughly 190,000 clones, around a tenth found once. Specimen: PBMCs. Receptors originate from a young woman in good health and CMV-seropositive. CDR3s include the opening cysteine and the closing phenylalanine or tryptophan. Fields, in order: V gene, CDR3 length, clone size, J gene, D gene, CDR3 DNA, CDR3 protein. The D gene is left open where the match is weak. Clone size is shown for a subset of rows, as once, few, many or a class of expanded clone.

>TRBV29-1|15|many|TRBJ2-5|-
TGCAGCGTTTGCCCCTTAGGGGGGGGGTTGGGGGCCCAGTACTTC
CSVCPLGGGLGAQYF
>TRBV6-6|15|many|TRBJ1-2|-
TGTGCCGGAAGGGACAACCAGGTGACTAACTATGGCTACACCTTC
CAGRDNQVTNYGYTF
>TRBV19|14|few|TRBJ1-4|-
TGTGCCAGTAGCTCTTGGGCAGGCCGTCGAGAACTGTTTTTT
CASSSWAGRRELFF
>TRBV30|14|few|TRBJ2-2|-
TGTGCCTGGCGACAGGGACTTAACACCGGGGAGCTGTTTTTT
CAWRQGLNTGELFF
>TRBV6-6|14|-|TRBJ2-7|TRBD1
TGTGCCAGCAGCCACAGGACAGGGTTCTACGAGCAGTACTTC
CASSHRTGFYEQYF
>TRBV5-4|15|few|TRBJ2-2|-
TGTGCCAGCAGCTTTCATAACAGCCTCACCGGGGAGCTGTTTTTT
CASSFHNSLTGELFF
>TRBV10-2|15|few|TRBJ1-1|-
TGCGCCAGCAGGGCCCGGTCGGGGGTCGACACTGAAGCTTTCTTT
CASRARSGVDTEAFF
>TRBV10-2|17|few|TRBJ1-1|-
TGCGCCAGCAGTGAGTCGTGGGGGCTAGTTGGTAGGACTGAAGCTTTCTTT
CASSESWGLVGRTEAFF
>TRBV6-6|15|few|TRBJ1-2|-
TGTGCCAGCAGTTACATTGTAGGAGCTAACTATGGCTACACCTTC
CASSYIVGANYGYTF
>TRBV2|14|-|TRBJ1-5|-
TGTGCCAGCAGGAGGGGAGGGGGCAATCAGCCCCAGCATTTT
CASRRGGGNQPQHF
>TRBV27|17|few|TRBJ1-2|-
TGTGCCAGCAGTTTATCACAGGCAGCCGCACTCTTTTATGGCTACACCTTC
CASSLSQAAALFYGYTF
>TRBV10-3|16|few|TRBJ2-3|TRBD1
TGTGCCATCAGTGAGCGACAGGGGGTCGGGGGAGATACGCAGTATTTT
CAISERQGVGGDTQYF
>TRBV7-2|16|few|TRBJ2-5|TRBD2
TGTGCCAGCAGCTTGTTGGGACTAGCGTTTCAAGAGACCCAGTACTTC
CASSLLGLAFQETQYF
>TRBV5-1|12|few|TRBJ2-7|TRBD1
TGCGCCAGTTTCGACAGGGCCTACGAGCAGTACTTC
CASFDRAYEQYF
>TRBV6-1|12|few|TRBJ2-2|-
TGTGCCGGCCCAGGGATCACCGGGGAGCTGTTTTTT
CAGPGITGELFF
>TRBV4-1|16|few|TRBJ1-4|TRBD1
TGCGCCAGCAGCCAAAGCTCCGGGACAGGGGGTGAAAAACTGTTTTTT
CASSQSSGTGGEKLFF
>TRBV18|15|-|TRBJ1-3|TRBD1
TGTGCCAGCTCACCAGACAGGGGAGCCGGAAACACCATATATTTT
CASSPDRGAGNTIYF
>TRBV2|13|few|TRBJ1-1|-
TGTGCCAGCATGGGGGACATGTCAACTGAAGCTTTCTTT
CASMGDMSTEAFF
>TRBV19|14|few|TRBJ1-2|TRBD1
TGTGCCAGTAGTCCTTGGACAGGGGGCGTCGGCTACACCTTC
CASSPWTGGVGYTF
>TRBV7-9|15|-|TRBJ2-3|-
TGTGCCAGCAGCTTAGCTAGCGTTAGCACAGATACGCAGTATTTT
CASSLASVSTDTQYF
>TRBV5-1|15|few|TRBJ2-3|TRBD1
TGCGCCAGCAGCTCCGGACAGGGAGGAACAGATACGCAGTATTTT
CASSSGQGGTDTQYF
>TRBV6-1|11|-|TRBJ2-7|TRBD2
TGTGCCAGCAGTGGGGGACTAGAGAGGTACTTC
CASSGGLERYF
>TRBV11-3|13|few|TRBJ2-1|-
TGTGCCAGCAGCCTATATACCTACAATGAGCAGTTCTTC
CASSLYTYNEQFF
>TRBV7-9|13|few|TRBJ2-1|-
TGTGCCAGCAGCTTAGTACTAGATAGCGAGCAGTTCTTC
CASSLVLDSEQFF
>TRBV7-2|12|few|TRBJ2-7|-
TGTGCCAGCAGCCCGCGTACGTGGGAGCAGTACTTC
CASSPRTWEQYF
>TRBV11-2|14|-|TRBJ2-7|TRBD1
TGTGCCAGCAGCCCCTCCGGGACAGCTAGCGAGCAGTACTTC
CASSPSGTASEQYF
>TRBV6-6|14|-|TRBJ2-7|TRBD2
TGTGCCAGCAGGAGCCGGGAGGGGGGTTACGAGCAGTACTTC
CASRSREGGYEQYF
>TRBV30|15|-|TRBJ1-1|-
TGTGCCTGGAGTGCCTTAGCAGGGGTTTTTACTGAAGCTTTCTTT
CAWSALAGVFTEAFF
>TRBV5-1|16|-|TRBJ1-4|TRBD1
TGCGCCAGCAGCTTCGGGCAGGGGGCAACTAATGAAAAACTGTTTTTT
CASSFGQGATNEKLFF
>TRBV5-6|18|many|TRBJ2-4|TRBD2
TGTGCCAGCAGCCCACTGGGTAGCGGGGTACTAGCCAAAAACATTCAGTACTTC
CASSPLGSGVLAKNIQYF